Below, one T cell receptor (beta chain) is given with its context. The data were obtained in a study of blood T cell repertoires in COVID-19. Background on the study: Nucleic acid was either cDNA or gDNA, and it came from T cells, B-cell-depleted T cells, or PBMCs.

Data came from immunoSEQ multiplex PCR; TCRdb stores just in-frame clones and leaves some out. The data show tens of thousands of clones, roughly 80% seen once. V was cut by 4 bases and J by 5 bases, with 17 bases left in between. The CDR3 has 16 amino acids. Germline CDR1 SEHNR, CDR2 FQNEAQ (reference sequence). Sequences were obtained from peripheral blood. The chain combines TRBV7-9 with TRBJ1-4, with a tentative D call TRBD1 (6 bases). The sequence came from a man aged 65 to 79 with acute or convalescent COVID-19. CDR3 sequence: CASSSSIQGPNEKLFF. The CDR3 nucleotides are TGTGCCAGCAGCTCCTCGATACAGGGTCCCAATGAAAAACTGTTTTTT.